The clone carrying this T cell receptor (beta chain) has a count of ten or more. The target antigen is unknown. Unique molecular identifiers were built into the TCRbeta library. TCRdb re-called the PCR reads with MiXCR, one entry per CDR3 protein. The table lists about 190,000 distinct CDR3 sequences, 11% of them singletons. This CDR3 region has 15 residues. Germline V gene lookup returns CDR1 SGHRS and CDR2 YFSETQ. V lost 1 base and J lost 2; bases outside the gene matches: 2. These data come from a study of T-cell reconstitution after alpha-beta-depleted transplantation in children. Study-level points and caveats: About two months after transplant, alpha-beta T cells reportedly came from several hundred expanded graft clones.

The rearrangement joins TRBV5-1 to TRBJ2-3; 9 bases are shared with TRBD1. The sample in question was PBMCs, obtained before TCRalphabeta/CD19-depleted stem cell transplant. The sequence came from a boy between 2 and 10 years old with acute myeloid leukemia, due to receive a stem cell transplant. DNA for the CDR3: TGCGCCAGCAGCTTGAACAGGGGGCACACAGATACGCAGTATTTT. This translates into CASSLNRGHTDTQYF. Together with reference TRBV5-1 and TRBJ2-3, the CDR3 gives the full variable domain: KAGVTQTPRYLIKTRGQQVTLSCSPISGHRSVSWYQQTPGQGLQFLFEYFSETQRNKGNFPGRFSGRQFSNSRSEMNVSTLELGDSALYLCASSLNRGHTDTQYFGPGTRLTVL.